This passage covers 32 T cell receptor beta chains from one sample sequenced in a study of cytomegalovirus exposure and HLA in healthy donors. The PCR ran on 60 Vbeta and 13 Jbeta primers. Libraries were prepared by immunoSEQ multiplex PCR; TCRdb keeps only in-frame clonotypes and omits some of them. The table lists around 55,000 clones, more than 75% of them singletons. The sequenced material came from PBMCs. The source is a female donor in good health and CMV-seronegative.

The J gene is TRBJ2-2, the V gene TRBV29-1; TRBD2 matches at 7 bases. The CDR3 length is 15 residues. J lost 4 bases, V lost 4 bases, and 9 bases had no gene match. In germline, CDR1 is SQVTM, CDR2 ANQGSEA. The CDR3 region is CSVGGGMAATGELFF. DNA of the CDR3: TGCAGCGTTGGGGGGGGGATGGCAGCCACCGGGGAGCTGTTTTTT.

V gene TRBV19 combines with J gene TRBJ1-6; no clear D gene. The V and J ends lost 3 bases and 5 bases respectively, with 5 bases between them. The CDR3 has 13 amino acids. CDR1 is LNHDA, CDR2 SQIVND, per germline (reference sequence). The CDR3 DNA sequence: TGTGCCAGTAGTATCCAGAATAATTCACCCCTCCACTTT. This codes for CASSIQNNSPLHF.

The chain is built from TRBV7-9 and TRBJ2-5; D remains ambiguous. V was trimmed by 5 bases and J by 2 bases, leaving 21 bases between them. This CDR3 has 17 residues. Germline-derived CDR1 and CDR2 are SEHNR and FQNEAQ (reference sequence). This CDR3 reads CASSPRASAEMQETQYF. CDR3 sequence (DNA): TGTGCCAGCAGCCCCCGAGCGAGCGCGGAGATGCAAGAGACCCAGTACTTC.

DNA of the CDR3: TGTGCCAGCTCTACTATTGAGGACACTGAAGCTTTCTTT. Translating it yields CASSTIEDTEAFF. The chain joins TRBV18 to TRBJ1-1; D gene ambiguous. Per the germline V gene, CDR1 is KGHSH and CDR2 is LQKENI. This CDR3 contains 13 residues. V gave up 6 bases and J gave up 3 bases, with 11 bases separating them.

The chain has TRBV5-4 and TRBJ1-2, with D unclear. V lost 0 bases and J lost 4, with 7 bases in between. The CDR3 length is 13 residues. From germline, CDR1 is SGHNT and CDR2 YYREEE (reference sequence). The CDR3 bases are TGTGCCAGCAGCTTGGGTAGCAGCTATGGCTACACCTTC. Amino acids: CASSLGSSYGYTF.

The gene calls are TRBV2 and TRBJ1-5; no clear D gene. Germline CDR1 is SNHLY and CDR2 is FYNNEI. This CDR3 is built from 13 residues. Trimming took 9 bases from V and 1 from J, leaving 10 bases between them. DNA of the CDR3: TGTGCCAGTAGTAAGGAGAGCAATCAGCCCCAGCATTTT. It specifies CASSKESNQPQHF.

This clone was recorded a few times. The chain joins TRBV5-1 to TRBJ2-7; D is perhaps TRBD1 (6 bases). The CDR3 totals 14 residues. Per germline, CDR1 SGHRS and CDR2 YFSETQ. V was shortened by 3 bases and J by 0 bases, with 10 bases between the two germline ends. The CDR3 here is CASSYRARSYEQYF. The CDR3 region has the DNA TGCGCCAGCAGCTACAGGGCCCGCTCCTACGAGCAGTACTTC.

The gene calls are TRBV5-5 and TRBJ1-2; 10 bases match TRBD1. V gave up 3 bases and J gave up 5 bases; unmatched junction bases: 13. CDR1 SGHKS and CDR2 YYEKEE come from the germline V gene (reference sequence). The CDR3 is 17 amino acids. CDR3 DNA sequence: TGTGCCAGCAGCTCCCCTCACGACGGGACAGGGGATTATGGCTACACCTTC. Translated: CASSSPHDGTGDYGYTF.

The V call is TRBV18, the J call TRBJ1-2, with D possibly being TRBD1 (6 bases). The CDR3 covers 13 residues. Deletions cut 3 bases from V and 8 bases from J, with 13 bases between. The germline CDR1 and CDR2 sequences are KGHSH and LQKENI. CDR3 in amino acids: CASSPTGSGGYTF. CDR3 in DNA: TGTGCCAGCTCACCGACAGGTTCGGGGGGCTACACCTTC.

The chain joins TRBV27 to TRBJ2-5, with 11 bases fitting TRBD2. J gave up 0 bases and V 1 base, and 7 bases lay outside the gene matches. CDR3 length: 18 residues. Germline-derived CDR1 and CDR2 are MNHEY and SMNVEV (reference sequence). The CDR3 bases are TGTGCCAGCAGTTTATACCCCCCTAGCGGGGGGAACCAAGAGACCCAGTACTTC. This encodes CASSLYPPSGGNQETQYF.

The gene calls are TRBV9 and TRBJ2-7; D might be TRBD2 (5 bases). With 0 bases removed from V and 7 bases from J, the gap between germline ends came to 14 bases. Germline CDR1 SGDLS, CDR2 YYNGEE. CDR3 length: 14 residues. CDR3 residues: CASSVVPGPGEQYF. DNA for the CDR3: TGTGCCAGCAGCGTAGTCCCGGGTCCGGGGGAGCAGTACTTC.

This clone was detected a few times. The chain links TRBV7-2 to TRBJ1-5; 7 nucleotides align to TRBD1. The CDR3 consists of 13 residues. Germline V gene sequence: CDR1 SGHTA, CDR2 FQGNSA. Trimming at V came to 5 bases and at J to 6 bases, leaving 4 bases not matched to a gene. Here the CDR3 reads CASSPRQGQPQHF. The CDR3 DNA reads TGTGCCAGCAGCCCCAGACAGGGTCAGCCCCAGCATTTT.

This sequence joins TRBV2 and TRBJ1-3, with a weak D call TRBD1 (5 bases). Germline V CDR1 and CDR2: SNHLY, FYNNEI. V was clipped by 2 bases and J by 3 bases, with 11 bases between them. The CDR3 loop spans 15 amino acids. Written as DNA, the CDR3 is TGTGCCAGCAGTGAAAAGCAGGGAGGTGGAAACACCATATATTTT. Translation: CASSEKQGGGNTIYF.

The CDR3 DNA sequence: TGTGCCAGTAGTACCGCCAGGAACACCGGGGAGCTGTTTTTT. Amino acids: CASSTARNTGELFF. V gene TRBV19 combines with J gene TRBJ2-2; no firm D call. The CDR3 is 14 amino acids. Trimming left V 4 bases short and J 1 base short, with 7 bases between. CDR1 and CDR2 from the germline V gene are LNHDA and SQIVND (reference sequence). Full variable domain (outside the CDR3, taken from reference TRBV19 and TRBJ2-2): DGGITQSPKYLFRKEGQNVTLSCEQNLNHDAMYWYRQDPGQGLRLIYYSQIVNDFQKGDIAEGYSVSREKKESFPLTVTSAQKNPTAFYLCASSTARNTGELFFGEGSRLTVL.

This sequence joins TRBV5-6 and TRBJ1-1, with D tentatively TRBD1 (5 bases). V dropped 2 bases and J dropped 4 bases, with 12 bases sitting between them. CDR1 SGHDT and CDR2 YYEEEE come from the germline V gene. This CDR3 contains 14 residues. The DNA for the CDR3 is TGTGCCAGCAGCTTTGCCTCGGGGGTCACTGAAGCTTTCTTT. It codes for CASSFASGVTEAFF.

This clone was picked up one time. This chain links TRBV27 with TRBJ1-2, with a weak D call TRBD1 (6 bases). V was pared by 5 bases and J by 2 bases, with 9 bases between. The CDR3 consists of 13 residues. Germline lookup yields CDR1 MNHEY and CDR2 SMNVEV (reference sequence). DNA for the CDR3: TGTGCCAGCAGTCCGGGACAAAACTATGGCTACACCTTC. Protein sequence: CASSPGQNYGYTF.

The V and J genes are TRBV7-9 and TRBJ2-2, with 8 bases identical to TRBD1. The ends lost 6 bases at V and 0 bases at J; junction bases unmatched: 3. Germline V gene sequence: CDR1 SEHNR, CDR2 FQNEAQ (reference sequence). This CDR3 has 15 residues. The CDR3 reads CASSPGQANTGELFF. The CDR3 nucleotides are TGTGCCAGCAGTCCGGGACAGGCGAACACCGGGGAGCTGTTTTTT.

The J gene is TRBJ1-2, the V gene TRBV6-6; 7 positions agree with TRBD1. Germline loops: CDR1 MNHNY, CDR2 SVGAGI (reference sequence). Trimming at V came to 4 bases and at J to 8 bases, leaving 10 bases not matched to a gene. This CDR3 is 14 amino acids long. CDR3 protein: CASSSRDREMGYTF. CDR3 sequence (DNA): TGTGCCAGCAGTTCCCGCGACAGGGAGATGGGCTACACCTTC.

The gene calls are TRBV2 and TRBJ1-6; maybe TRBD1 (6 bases). This CDR3 contains 13 residues. Looked up from germline, CDR1 is SNHLY and CDR2 is FYNNEI. V was trimmed by 3 bases and J by 14 bases, leaving 14 bases between them. CDR3 sequence reads: CASSDTGLRALHF. The DNA for the CDR3 is TGTGCCAGCAGTGACACAGGGCTTCGTGCCCTCCACTTT.

Only one count was recorded for this clone. J is TRBJ2-1 and V is TRBV29-1, with D perhaps TRBD2 (6 bases). Trimming pared 7 bases from V and 0 bases from J, leaving 16 bases between. This CDR3 has 15 amino acids. CDR1 and CDR2 from the germline V gene are SQVTM and ANQGSEA. CDR3 nucleotide sequence: TGCAGCGGGGGGGATCCTGGCAGCTCCTACAATGAGCAGTTCTTC. Translated, it gives CSGGDPGSSYNEQFF.

This sequence joins TRBV6-5 and TRBJ2-3; 9 bases are a match to TRBD1. CDR3 length: 15 amino acids. The V and J ends lost 5 bases and 2 bases, in that order; junction bases with no gene match: 5. The germline V gene encodes CDR1 MNHEY and CDR2 SVGAGI. The CDR3 DNA reads TGTGCCAGCAGTACCGGGACAGGGTACACAGATACGCAGTATTTT. Its translation: CASSTGTGYTDTQYF.

Details on this clone: The junction shows a germline mismatch at one end, possibly a read error. Other DNA sequences in the sample encode the same CDR3. This chain connects TRBV5-1 to TRBJ2-1; the D gene is possibly TRBD2 (5 bases). The germline V gene encodes CDR1 SGHRS and CDR2 YFSETQ. The CDR3 extends over 15 amino acids. The CDR3 region has the DNA TGCGCCAGCAGTTTGGGTGGGAGCTCCTACAATGAGCAGTTCTTC. Its protein product is CASSLGGSSYNEQFF.

This chain's CDR3 is CASSYSMGQGHGYTF. CDR3 nucleotides: TGTGCCAGCAGTTACTCGATGGGACAGGGGCATGGCTACACCTTC. The J gene is TRBJ1-2, the V gene TRBV6-5; 10 nucleotides agree with TRBD1. After removal of 0 bases from V and 6 bases from J, the junction contained 4 bases not matched to a gene. The CDR3 length is 15 residues. In germline, CDR1 is MNHEY, CDR2 SVGAGI.

This CDR3 reads CAIDRGGTDTQYF. DNA of the CDR3: TGTGCCATCGATCGGGGGGGCACAGATACGCAGTATTTT. The chain joins TRBV10-3 to TRBJ2-3, with 7 bases lining up with TRBD2. The CDR3 sequence is 13 residues long. With 8 bases clipped from V and 1 base from J, the junction kept 3 bases outside the gene matches. Germline lookup yields CDR1 ENHRY and CDR2 SYGVKD.

V gene TRBV9 combines with J gene TRBJ1-2; no clear D. Germline V gives CDR1 SGDLS, CDR2 YYNGEE. Deletions cut 2 bases from V and 4 bases from J, with 9 bases between. The length of the CDR3 is 13 residues. The CDR3 region has the DNA TGTGCCAGCAGCGTTATTCCGTTCTATGGCTACACCTTC. Translating it yields CASSVIPFYGYTF.

The chain has TRBV9 and TRBJ2-2, with no clear D. The germline V and J ends were trimmed by 0 bases and 3 bases, with 3 bases remaining between them. The V gene's germline CDR1 is SGDLS and CDR2 YYNGEE. The CDR3 runs 13 residues. In nucleotides, the CDR3 is TGTGCCAGCAGCGTAGACTACACCGGGGAGCTGTTTTTT. This encodes CASSVDYTGELFF.

V usage is TRBV18 and J usage is TRBJ1-6; 7 bases match TRBD1. Germline loops: CDR1 KGHSH, CDR2 LQKENI. After removal of 4 bases from V and 14 bases from J, the junction contained 11 bases not matched to a gene. The CDR3 is made up of 14 amino acids. Here the CDR3 reads CASSQVTGVRALHF. As DNA, the CDR3 is TGTGCCAGCTCACAGGTAACAGGGGTGAGGGCCCTCCACTTT.

This sequence joins TRBV19 and TRBJ2-7; TRBD2 might be the D (5 bases). Deletions cut 2 bases from V and 2 bases from J, with 19 bases between. This CDR3 region has 17 residues. Germline CDR1 is LNHDA and CDR2 is SQIVND (reference sequence). The DNA of the CDR3 is TGTGCCAGTAGTATATTTTTGGTCGGGGTGGGAGCCTACGAGCAGTACTTC. It is translated as CASSIFLVGVGAYEQYF.

This sequence joins TRBV6-5 and TRBJ2-7; D is perhaps TRBD2 (6 bases). V was trimmed by 1 base and J by 3 bases, leaving 10 bases between them. CDR3 length: 14 residues. CDR1 and CDR2 from the germline V gene are MNHEY and SVGAGI. The CDR3 DNA follows: TGTGCCAGCAGTTACTTGTCGGAGGGCTACGAGCAGTACTTC. It codes for CASSYLSEGYEQYF.

This clone was detected once. V usage is TRBV2 and J usage is TRBJ1-5; no definite D call. The V end lost 1 base, the J end lost 2 bases, and 9 bases lay between the germline ends. The germline V gene has CDR1 SNHLY and CDR2 FYNNEI. The CDR3 length is 15 residues. CDR3: CASSEVRGGNQPQHF. In nucleotides, the CDR3 is TGTGCCAGCAGTGAAGTTCGGGGAGGCAATCAGCCCCAGCATTTT. Full variable domain (outside the CDR3, taken from reference TRBV2 and TRBJ1-5): EPEVTQTPSHQVTQMGQEVILRCVPISNHLYFYWYRQILGQKVEFLVSFYNNEISEKSEIFDDQFSVERPDGSNFTLKIRSTKLEDSAMYFCASSEVRGGNQPQHFGDGTRLSIL.

The rearrangement links TRBV5-1 to TRBJ1-1; D is perhaps TRBD1 (5 bases). This CDR3 is built from 16 residues. Trimming pared 3 bases from V and 1 base from J, leaving 16 bases between. Germline loops: CDR1 SGHRS, CDR2 YFSETQ. This chain's CDR3 is CASSSQGWGGNTEAFF. The CDR3 DNA sequence: TGCGCCAGCAGCTCGCAGGGATGGGGTGGGAACACTGAAGCTTTCTTT.

The chain employs TRBV19 and TRBJ2-7, with 7 positions matching TRBD1. Germline V gives CDR1 LNHDA, CDR2 SQIVND (reference sequence). Losses at the gene ends were 3 bases for V and 2 bases for J; bases not matched to a gene: 7. The CDR3 contains 15 residues. The chain's CDR3 is CASSMAGTAAYEQYF. CDR3 in DNA: TGTGCCAGTAGTATGGCAGGGACAGCGGCCTACGAGCAGTACTTC.